A single sample is the source of the 29 T cell receptor beta chains below, sequenced in a study of cytomegalovirus exposure and HLA in healthy donors. This table comes from immunoSEQ multiplex PCR, and its TCRdb copy is limited to in-frame clones, with some not included. The sample holds more than 140,000 clones, roughly nine tenths seen once. Sequencing was performed on PBMCs. The receptors stem from a young woman in good health and CMV-seropositive.

The CDR3: CASGPGLSYEQYF. For the CDR3, the DNA is TGTGCCAGCGGGCCGGGACTATCCTACGAGCAGTACTTC. The chain links TRBV7-9 to TRBJ2-7; 7 bases are a match to TRBD2. The CDR3 is 13 amino acids. Germline loops: CDR1 SEHNR, CDR2 FQNEAQ (reference sequence). The ends lost 8 bases at V and 1 base at J; junction bases unmatched: 5.

The chain recombines TRBV29-1 with TRBJ1-2, with TRBD1 matching over 7 bases. CDR1 SQVTM and CDR2 ANQGSEA come from the germline V gene. The CDR3 length is 16 residues. The V segment lost 0 bases and the J segment 6 bases; nucleotides outside the gene matches: 13. The CDR3 protein is CSVEESPQVQGNGYTF. CDR3 coding DNA: TGCAGCGTTGAAGAAAGTCCCCAAGTACAGGGGAATGGCTACACCTTC.

The chain recombines TRBV15 with TRBJ2-1; D may be TRBD1 (6 bases). Trimming cost V 0 bases and J 0 bases, with 21 bases left between them. The CDR3 spans 20 residues. Per germline, CDR1 LNHNV and CDR2 YYDKDF (reference sequence). This chain's CDR3 is CATSRETAGERIYSYNEQFF. CDR3 DNA sequence: TGTGCCACCAGCAGAGAAACGGCAGGGGAAAGGATTTACTCCTACAATGAGCAGTTCTTC.

This clone showed up just a few times. The chain uses TRBV19 and TRBJ1-4; D perhaps matches TRBD1 (6 bases). V was shortened by 5 bases and J by 3 bases, with 13 bases between the two germline ends. Germline V gene sequence: CDR1 LNHDA, CDR2 SQIVND (reference sequence). The length of the CDR3 is 15 residues. CDR3 in amino acids: CASSDRTDSNEKLFF. The CDR3 DNA is TGTGCCAGTAGTGACCGGACAGACTCTAATGAAAAACTGTTTTTT.

This sequence joins TRBV9 and TRBJ2-3; 12 nucleotides agree with TRBD2. V gave up 3 bases and J gave up 3 bases; unmatched junction bases: 5. Germline CDR1 reads SGDLS; CDR2 reads YYNGEE. This CDR3 has 16 amino acids. The CDR3 loop reads CASSATGLAGTDTQYF. CDR3 DNA: TGTGCCAGCAGCGCCACAGGACTAGCGGGAACAGATACGCAGTATTTT.

The chain is built from TRBV5-8 and TRBJ1-2; no clear D. Trimming took 2 bases from V and 4 from J, leaving 15 bases between them. The CDR3 spans 15 residues. The germline V gene has CDR1 SGHTS and CDR2 YDEGEE. The CDR3 reads CASSFTHRSGYGYTF. The CDR3 DNA sequence: TGTGCCAGCAGCTTTACGCACAGATCCGGCTATGGCTACACCTTC.

This rearrangement joins TRBV30 to TRBJ1-5; TRBD1 aligns across 9 bases. After removal of 1 base from V and 4 bases from J, the junction contained 2 bases not matched to a gene. The CDR3 runs to 14 residues. Germline V gene data show CDR1 as GTSNPN and CDR2 as SVGIG (reference sequence). CDR3 DNA sequence: TGTGCCTGGAGTGCCGACAGGGGGAATCAGCCCCAGCATTTT. This translates into CAWSADRGNQPQHF. The full variable domain, in which reference TRBV30 and TRBJ1-5 provide the parts outside the CDR3, is SQTIHQWPATLVQPVGSPLSLECTVEGTSNPNLYWYRQAAGRGLQLLFYSVGIGQISSEVPQNLSASRPQDRQFILSSKKLLLSDSGFYLCAWSADRGNQPQHFGDGTRLSIL.

The chain uses TRBV28 and TRBJ2-2; D unresolved. This CDR3 comprises 13 residues. V lost 5 bases and J lost 6, with 10 bases in between. CDR1 and CDR2 (germline): MDHEN, SYDVKM. CDR3 loop: CASSVSVAGELFF. The CDR3, as DNA: TGTGCCAGCAGTGTTAGTGTTGCCGGGGAGCTGTTTTTT.

This clone came up a few times. V and J are TRBV4-2 and TRBJ2-7, with TRBD2 matching 14 bases. This CDR3 contains 17 residues. V dropped 3 bases and J dropped 5; count of bases not matched to a gene: 9. In germline, CDR1 is LGHNA, CDR2 YNFKEQ. The CDR3 protein is CASSQGLAGARGDEQYF. The DNA of the CDR3 is TGTGCCAGCAGCCAGGGACTAGCGGGAGCTCGGGGTGACGAGCAGTACTTC.

The chain has TRBV7-8 and TRBJ1-2; no definite D call. The V gene's germline CDR1 is SGHVS and CDR2 FQNEAQ. The CDR3 length is 14 residues. The germline V and J ends were trimmed by 7 bases and 8 bases, with 20 bases remaining between them. Here the CDR3 reads CASTQMGQKWGYTF. CDR3 nucleotides: TGTGCCAGCACCCAGATGGGCCAAAAGTGGGGCTACACCTTC.

The V gene is TRBV5-1, the J gene TRBJ2-1; D is ambiguous. The germline V gene encodes CDR1 SGHRS and CDR2 YFSETQ. The V gene lost 0 bases and the J gene lost 5 bases, with 12 bases spanning the gap. The CDR3 spans 15 residues. The CDR3 reads CASSLDGNSNNEQFF. CDR3 in DNA: TGCGCCAGCAGCTTGGATGGTAACTCAAACAATGAGCAGTTCTTC.

The rearrangement links TRBV19 to TRBJ2-3, with a tentative D call TRBD2 (6 bases). Germline CDR1 reads LNHDA; CDR2 reads SQIVND (reference sequence). With 3 bases removed from V and 0 bases from J, the gap between germline ends came to 13 bases. The CDR3 is 16 residues long. CDR3 sequence (DNA): TGTGCCAGTAGTATGTCGTGGGGACTGAGCACAGATACGCAGTATTTT. It yields the protein CASSMSWGLSTDTQYF.

The rearrangement uses TRBV2 and TRBJ2-1; 8 bases are a match to TRBD2. The V and J ends lost 7 bases and 8 bases, in that order; junction bases with no gene match: 13. The CDR3 is made up of 15 amino acids. CDR1 is SNHLY, CDR2 FYNNEI, per germline. This CDR3 reads CASKNRTSPFYEQFF. The DNA for the CDR3 is TGTGCCAGCAAAAATCGGACTAGCCCGTTCTATGAGCAGTTCTTC.

V gene TRBV6-1 combines with J gene TRBJ2-7, with D hard to call. The CDR3 covers 14 residues. Germline V gene lookup returns CDR1 MNHNS and CDR2 SASEGT. V was shortened by 1 base and J by 2 bases, with 9 bases between the two germline ends. The CDR3 region has the DNA TGTGCCAGCAGTGAAGTAGATCCTACCTACGAGCAGTACTTC. It yields the protein CASSEVDPTYEQYF.

The V and J genes are TRBV11-2 and TRBJ2-7; TRBD2 matches at 10 bases. The CDR3 covers 15 residues. Looked up from germline, CDR1 is SGHAT and CDR2 is FQNNGV. V was pared by 4 bases and J by 7 bases, with 10 bases of the junction left unmatched. CDR3 in DNA: TGTGCCAGCAGCTCTCTCAGCGGGAGGGCGTGGGAGCAGTACTTC. Protein product: CASSSLSGRAWEQYF. Variable domain in full (rest from reference TRBV11-2 and TRBJ2-7): EAGVAQSPRYKIIEKRQSVAFWCNPISGHATLYWYQQILGQGPKLLIQFQNNGVVDDSQLPKDRFSAERLKGVDSTLKIQPAKLEDSAVYLCASSSLSGRAWEQYFGPGTRLTVT.

The chain joins TRBV10-3 to TRBJ2-3, with D tentatively TRBD2 (5 bases). This CDR3 comprises 13 residues. Germline CDR1 is ENHRY and CDR2 is SYGVKD. The V gene lost 3 bases and the J gene lost 1 base, with 5 bases spanning the gap. The CDR3 sequence: CAISDSGTDTQYF. Written as DNA, the CDR3 is TGTGCCATCAGTGATAGCGGCACAGATACGCAGTATTTT.

The genes are TRBV6-1 and TRBJ1-2; TRBD1 matches at 9 bases. The length of the CDR3 is 12 residues. Germline-derived CDR1 and CDR2 are MNHNS and SASEGT. V lost 8 bases, J lost 5 bases, and 3 bases stayed unmatched. CDR3 in amino acids: CASRGQGYGYTF. CDR3 in DNA: TGTGCCAGCCGAGGACAGGGGTATGGCTACACCTTC.

The chain employs TRBV7-9 and TRBJ2-5; 9 bases line up with TRBD2. V gave up 5 bases and J gave up 4 bases; unmatched junction bases: 11. The germline gives CDR1 SEHNR, CDR2 FQNEAQ (reference sequence). This CDR3 has 16 amino acids. CDR3 DNA sequence: TGTGCCAGCAGCCGTACAGGTAGCGGGAGACGAGAGACCCAGTACTTC. Protein product: CASSRTGSGRRETQYF.

The chain links TRBV4-2 to TRBJ2-2; 8 bases are shared with TRBD2. The CDR3 has 15 residues. Germline V gives CDR1 LGHNA, CDR2 YNFKEQ. V was pared by 5 bases and J by 4 bases, with 6 bases of the junction left unmatched. Written as DNA, the CDR3 is TGTGCCAGCAGCGAGCGGGAGATGGGCACCGGGGAGCTGTTTTTT. Protein sequence: CASSEREMGTGELFF.

In this sample, this clone turned up a few times. The chain joins TRBV9 to TRBJ1-1; D is perhaps TRBD1 (5 bases). Per the germline V gene, CDR1 is SGDLS and CDR2 is YYNGEE. Trimming shortened V by 3 bases and J by 4 bases, and 16 bases separated the two germline ends. The CDR3 totals 15 residues. CDR3 DNA: TGTGCCAGCAGCGCTTTCTCAGTGGGGGGCACTGAAGCTTTCTTT. This sequence encodes CASSAFSVGGTEAFF.

J is TRBJ2-3 and V is TRBV6-6; D remains unclear. V shed 6 bases and J shed 14 bases, with 21 bases lying between them. Germline V lookup: CDR1 MNHNY, CDR2 SVGAGI (reference sequence). The CDR3 loop spans 13 amino acids. CDR3 protein: CASSPRKDLWRYF. For the CDR3, the DNA is TGTGCCAGCAGCCCCCGAAAGGATTTATGGAGGTATTTT.

V usage is TRBV10-1 and J usage is TRBJ2-7, with 7 bases matching TRBD2. The CDR3 has 14 amino acids. Germline values: CDR1 WNHNN, CDR2 SYGVQD (reference sequence). V gave up 5 bases and J gave up 5 bases; unmatched junction bases: 9. CDR3 DNA: TGCGCCAGCAGTAATCTGCGGGAGAAGCACGAGCAGTACTTC. Translated, it gives CASSNLREKHEQYF.

V is TRBV5-4 and J is TRBJ2-3; a possible D gene is TRBD2 (5 bases). CDR3 length equals 15 residues. CDR1 and CDR2 (germline): SGHNT, YYREEE (reference sequence). V was trimmed by 1 base and J by 0 bases, leaving 9 bases between them. CDR3 region: CASSLFGGSTDTQYF. The CDR3 nucleotides are TGTGCCAGCAGCTTGTTCGGAGGAAGCACAGATACGCAGTATTTT.

Concerning this clone itself: This specimen includes other DNA sequences encoding the same CDR3. V gene TRBV5-4 combines with J gene TRBJ2-5, with a tentative D call TRBD2 (5 bases). V was clipped by 3 bases and J by 2 bases, with 11 bases between them. Germline loops: CDR1 SGHNT, CDR2 YYREEE (reference sequence). This CDR3 region has 14 residues. The CDR3 sequence: CASSSGLAQETQYF. CDR3 bases: TGTGCCAGCAGCTCTGGCTTAGCGCAAGAGACCCAGTACTTC.

The count of this clone is one. The V call is TRBV11-3, the J call TRBJ2-7, with TRBD1 as a possible D gene (6 bases). This CDR3 has 15 residues. V was pared by 5 bases and J by 1 base, with 15 bases between. CDR1 SGHNT and CDR2 YENEEA come from the germline V gene. The CDR3 spells CASSPGAVLSYEQYF. As DNA, the CDR3 is TGTGCCAGCAGCCCAGGGGCGGTTCTGTCCTACGAGCAGTACTTC.

The V gene is TRBV4-2, the J gene TRBJ1-3; 7 nucleotides align to TRBD1. V lost 0 bases, J lost 0 bases, and 5 bases stayed unmatched. CDR1 is LGHNA and CDR2 is YNFKEQ in the germline V gene. The CDR3 consists of 17 residues. The CDR3 region is CASSQDSDRVSGNTIYF. CDR3 DNA: TGTGCCAGCAGCCAAGATAGCGACAGGGTCTCTGGAAACACCATATATTTT.

The chain carries TRBV6-1 and TRBJ2-1, with D perhaps matching TRBD2 (5 bases). The CDR3 has 15 residues. The V gene's germline CDR1 is MNHNS and CDR2 SASEGT. With 3 bases removed from V and 4 bases from J, the gap between germline ends came to 13 bases. The CDR3 nucleotides read TGTGCCAGCAGTGATCAGGCTGGGGAGTACAATGAGCAGTTCTTC. Protein sequence: CASSDQAGEYNEQFF.

In its sample, this clone was seen once. V and J are TRBV10-3 and TRBJ2-3; 16 bases are a match to TRBD2. Germline V gene lookup returns CDR1 ENHRY and CDR2 SYGVKD. The V and J ends lost 10 bases and 1 base, in that order; junction bases with no gene match: 8. This CDR3 has 17 residues. CDR3 residues: CATEGTSGRAGTDTQYF. CDR3 nucleotide sequence: TGTGCCACCGAAGGGACTAGCGGGAGGGCCGGCACAGATACGCAGTATTTT.

This rearrangement joins TRBV7-2 to TRBJ2-2, with 9 bases lining up with TRBD2. The CDR3 length is 16 residues. V shed 5 bases, J shed 2 bases, and the junction held 6 bases outside the gene matches. CDR1 and CDR2 (germline): SGHTA, FQGNSA. CDR3 nucleotides: TGTGCCAGCAGCGCCAGACTAGCGGCTAACACCGGGGAGCTGTTTTTT. This translates into CASSARLAANTGELFF. Full variable domain (remainder filled in from reference TRBV7-2 and TRBJ2-2): GAGVSQSPSNKVTEKGKDVELRCDPISGHTALYWYRQSLGQGLEFLIYFQGNSAPDKSGLPSDRFSAERTGGSVSTLTIQRTQQEDSAVYLCASSARLAANTGELFFGEGSRLTVL.